This T cell receptor beta chain was found in a study of low-dose radiotherapy and immunotherapy resistance in tumors. The junction had 19 bases not matched to a gene; V was cut back by 4 bases and J by 7 bases. The CDR3 totals 17 residues. The germline CDR1 and CDR2 sequences are SGHVS and FNYEAQ. TRAV and TRBV primers primed cDNA for both TCRalpha and TCRbeta. The authors ran about 18 PCR cycles to amplify TCRs with a constant-region primer and V-primer adapter. Researchers amplified the isolated mRNA using in vitro transcription. TCRdb called the reads again in MiXCR, with one record for every CDR3 protein. The profile shows more than 70,000 distinct CDR3 sequences, around a fifth of them singletons. To note about this clonotype: This likely stems from a read error, as it lies one base from a far larger clone.

Time point meaning: after trial treatment. Treatment described: LDRT plus nivolumab, ipilimumab, low-dose cyclophosphamide and aspirin (RACIN trial). The study gave donors nivolumab, ipilimumab, aspirin, low-dose cyclophosphamide and low-dose radiotherapy. This material consisted of PBMCs, taken after low-dose radiotherapy plus immunotherapy. J is TRBJ2-7 and V is TRBV7-6, with 7 nucleotides matching TRBD2. The receptor was isolated from a female donor with ovarian cancer. This chain's CDR3 is CASSSRTGTTVANEQYF. The CDR3 DNA follows: TGTGCCAGCAGCTCCCGGACCGGGACTACTGTGGCAAATGAGCAGTACTTC.